This entry lists 27 T cell receptor beta chains sequenced from one sample in a study of glioma-infiltrating T cells after dendritic cell vaccination. Data came from immunoSEQ multiplex PCR; TCRdb stores just in-frame clones and leaves some out. The sample contains about 100,000 clones, roughly 83% of which appear only once. The specimen was blood, collected before dendritic cell vaccination. All receptors come from a human donor with glioblastoma.

The sample holds one count of this clone. The chain recombines TRBV19 with TRBJ1-2, with D possibly TRBD1 on 5 matching bases. V was pared by 4 bases and J by 6 bases, with 21 bases between. CDR3 size: 16 residues. CDR1 is LNHDA, CDR2 SQIVND, per germline (reference sequence). The CDR3 protein is CASSSRGGRTSDGYTF. CDR3 coding DNA: TGTGCCAGTAGTAGTAGGGGAGGCAGGACGTCTGATGGCTACACCTTC.

The chain's CDR3 is CASSPGTSGAEQYF. The CDR3 DNA is TGTGCCAGCAGCCCCGGGACTAGCGGGGCCGAGCAGTACTTC. V and J are TRBV7-3 and TRBJ2-7; the match to TRBD2 covers 13 bases. CDR1 is SGHTA and CDR2 is FQGTGA in the germline V gene. V was pared by 5 bases and J by 6 bases, with 4 bases of the junction left unmatched. The CDR3 contains 14 residues.

The chain links TRBV10-3 to TRBJ1-2, with a weak D call TRBD1 (6 bases). This CDR3 region has 16 residues. Trimming took off 4 bases at V and 1 base at J, with 16 bases between the two ends. Germline CDR1 and CDR2: ENHRY and SYGVKD. For the CDR3, the DNA is TGTGCCATCAGTGGCCAACCCGGGACAAGTAACTATGGCTACACCTTC. Translation gives CAISGQPGTSNYGYTF.

V and J are TRBV28 and TRBJ2-7; no firm D call. The CDR3 length is 11 residues. Germline V CDR1 and CDR2: MDHEN, SYDVKM. Trimming took off 6 bases at V and 4 bases at J, with 7 bases between the two ends. This CDR3 is CASRRLYEQYF. CDR3 bases: TGTGCCAGCAGGAGACTTTACGAGCAGTACTTC.

The chain is built from TRBV5-4 and TRBJ2-1, with D possibly being TRBD2 (7 bases). CDR1 is SGHNT, CDR2 YYREEE, per germline (reference sequence). The ends were cut back, 4 bases at V and 2 bases at J, with 16 bases in the middle. The CDR3 totals 16 residues. CDR3 coding DNA: TGTGCCAGCAGCGCCCCGGTGCGGGGGCCCTACAATGAGCAGTTCTTC. Translating gives CASSAPVRGPYNEQFF.

This clone was seen only a few times. The chain joins TRBV6-1 to TRBJ2-2; 11 bases agree with TRBD2. This CDR3 contains 17 residues. V gave up 2 bases and J gave up 5 bases; unmatched junction bases: 7. The germline CDR1 and CDR2 sequences are MNHNS and SASEGT. CDR3 in amino acids: CASSENSGGAWTGELFF. The CDR3, as DNA: TGTGCCAGCAGTGAAAATAGCGGGGGGGCCTGGACCGGGGAGCTGTTTTTT.

This clone was observed once. CDR3 residues: CASSIRWAGTGSNEQFF. The CDR3 nucleotides are TGTGCCAGTAGTATAAGGTGGGCCGGGACAGGCTCTAATGAGCAGTTCTTC. The rearrangement uses TRBV19 and TRBJ2-1; 8 positions match TRBD1. Trimming removed 2 bases from V and 7 bases from J; junction bases left unmatched: 13. Germline lookup yields CDR1 LNHDA and CDR2 SQIVND (reference sequence). This CDR3 has 17 residues.

The chain links TRBV19 to TRBJ2-1, with 10 bases that match TRBD2. V dropped 0 bases and J dropped 4; count of bases not matched to a gene: 9. The CDR3 is made up of 18 amino acids. Germline lookup yields CDR1 LNHDA and CDR2 SQIVND (reference sequence). The CDR3 DNA reads TGTGCCAGTAGTATAGAGAGCCCGGGACTAGCGTTTTACAATGAGCAGTTCTTC. It encodes CASSIESPGLAFYNEQFF.

The rearrangement uses TRBV2 and TRBJ2-5; D call uncertain. In germline, CDR1 is SNHLY, CDR2 FYNNEI. This CDR3 has 13 amino acids. V lost 6 bases and J 4 bases, leaving 12 bases between the germline ends. As DNA, the CDR3 is TGTGCCAGCAGGGTCCTACCGGGAGAGACCCAGTACTTC. Translated, it gives CASRVLPGETQYF.

The V and J genes are TRBV6-1 and TRBJ2-1; 9 nucleotides align to TRBD2. J gave up 4 bases and V 7 bases, and 14 bases lay outside the gene matches. The CDR3 has 17 residues. The germline V gene has CDR1 MNHNS and CDR2 SASEGT. For the CDR3, the DNA is TGTGCCAGCAATGTAGCGGGAGCCTTTGGTCCGTACAATGAGCAGTTCTTC. It codes for CASNVAGAFGPYNEQFF.

The rearrangement uses TRBV7-9 and TRBJ1-2, with 9 bases matching TRBD1. This CDR3 contains 14 residues. Per germline, CDR1 SEHNR and CDR2 FQNEAQ (reference sequence). V shed 5 bases and J 7 bases; nucleotides not matched to a gene: 8. The DNA for the CDR3 is TGTGCCAGCAGCGGGGAGGGACAGGGATTTGGCTACACCTTC. Protein: CASSGEGQGFGYTF.

This chain joins TRBV7-3 and TRBJ2-2; D is unresolved. CDR3 length: 14 residues. Germline V gene data show CDR1 as SGHTA and CDR2 as FQGTGA. V lost 5 bases and J 7 bases, leaving 14 bases between the germline ends. In nucleotides, the CDR3 is TGTGCCAGCAGCCCCCGGTCTTATGGCGGGGAGCTGTTTTTT. Its protein is CASSPRSYGGELFF.

The J gene is TRBJ1-1, the V gene TRBV18; D is ambiguous. Germline CDR1 reads KGHSH; CDR2 reads LQKENI. This CDR3 region has 15 residues. The V end lost 0 bases, the J end lost 5 bases, and 13 bases lay between the germline ends. CDR3 amino acids: CASSPPGWESTEAFF. The CDR3, as DNA: TGTGCCAGCTCACCACCGGGTTGGGAGAGTACTGAAGCTTTCTTT.

The rearrangement joins TRBV5-6 to TRBJ2-7; 9 bases are a match to TRBD1. V lost 1 base to trimming and J lost 7 bases; unmatched junction nucleotides: 15. The germline gives CDR1 SGHDT, CDR2 YYEEEE. This CDR3 spans 17 amino acids. The CDR3 region is CASSLYWSGQGAAEQYF. CDR3 DNA: TGTGCCAGCAGCTTGTATTGGTCGGGACAGGGCGCTGCGGAGCAGTACTTC.

The V and J genes are TRBV5-1 and TRBJ2-5; 9 bases agree with TRBD1. V lost 2 bases, J lost 7 bases, and 9 bases stayed unmatched. Germline CDR1 reads SGHRS; CDR2 reads YFSETQ. The CDR3 consists of 15 residues. CDR3 nucleotides: TGCGCCAGCAGCTTTCGACAGGGGGGTTTGGGGACCCAGTACTTC. Encoded protein: CASSFRQGGLGTQYF.

This clone was recorded only once. V usage is TRBV28 and J usage is TRBJ2-3; D is perhaps TRBD2 (5 bases). CDR3 length equals 14 residues. V gave up 5 bases and J gave up 6 bases, with 15 bases separating them. Germline V gene sequence: CDR1 MDHEN, CDR2 SYDVKM. The CDR3 here is CASSTGLGEDTQYF. CDR3 in DNA: TGTGCCAGCAGTACCGGACTGGGAGAGGATACGCAGTATTTT.

In this sample, this clone turned up a few times. The V and J genes are TRBV5-1 and TRBJ2-2, with a possible D match to TRBD2 (5 bases). This CDR3 has 15 amino acids. Trimming stripped 1 base from V and 5 bases from J, with 12 bases between. Germline V gene data show CDR1 as SGHRS and CDR2 as YFSETQ. In DNA, the CDR3 is TGCGCCAGCAGCTTGAGTCTAGCCGGGACCGGGGAGCTGTTTTTT. Translation: CASSLSLAGTGELFF.

This chain uses TRBV5-1 with TRBJ2-7; tentative D call: TRBD1 (5 bases). Germline CDR1 is SGHRS and CDR2 is YFSETQ. The CDR3 length is 12 residues. V shed 3 bases and J shed 3 bases, with 7 bases lying between them. The CDR3 DNA reads TGCGCCAGCAGCTCGACAGACTACGAGCAGTACTTC. Translated: CASSSTDYEQYF.

The chain employs TRBV10-3 and TRBJ1-2; the match to TRBD1 covers 11 bases. This CDR3 comprises 14 residues. The V and J ends lost 4 bases and 5 bases, in that order; junction bases with no gene match: 3. Germline V lookup: CDR1 ENHRY, CDR2 SYGVKD. In nucleotides, the CDR3 is TGTGCCATCAGTGGGGGGGACAGGGGGTATGGCTACACCTTC. The encoded protein is CAISGGDRGYGYTF.

This rearrangement joins TRBV19 to TRBJ2-7; no clear D. CDR3 length: 13 amino acids. Germline CDR1 reads LNHDA; CDR2 reads SQIVND (reference sequence). Trimming stripped 1 base from V and 3 bases from J, with 7 bases between. As DNA, the CDR3 is TGTGCCAGTAGTATAGCCGGGTTCTACGAGCAGTACTTC. It translates to CASSIAGFYEQYF.

This clone has only a few counts. The genes are TRBV6-5 and TRBJ2-7, with 10 bases matching TRBD1. The CDR3 loop spans 14 amino acids. The germline CDR1 and CDR2 sequences are MNHEY and SVGAGI. Trimming at V came to 5 bases and at J to 1 base, leaving 2 bases not matched to a gene. The CDR3 DNA reads as TGTGCCAGCAGTGCGGGACAGGGGTCCTACGAGCAGTACTTC. It codes for CASSAGQGSYEQYF.

The chain couples TRBV5-1 to TRBJ1-1; D perhaps matches TRBD1 (5 bases). The germline CDR1 and CDR2 sequences are SGHRS and YFSETQ. With 4 bases removed from V and 7 bases from J, the gap between germline ends came to 14 bases. The CDR3 loop spans 13 amino acids. CDR3 sequence (DNA): TGCGCCAGCAGCGCGGGGGACGGGATTGAAGCTTTCTTT. It codes for CASSAGDGIEAFF.

J is TRBJ2-7 and V is TRBV29-1; D perhaps matches TRBD2 (5 bases). This CDR3 is built from 12 residues. Trimming stripped 4 bases from V and 2 bases from J, with 9 bases between. The germline V gene encodes CDR1 SQVTM and CDR2 ANQGSEA. The CDR3 region has the DNA TGCAGCGTTGGGACTCCCGCCTACGAGCAGTACTTC. It encodes CSVGTPAYEQYF.

The chain carries TRBV20-1 and TRBJ1-1; D ambiguous. Germline CDR1 reads DFQATT; CDR2 reads SNEGSKA (reference sequence). This CDR3 contains 11 residues. V lost 4 bases and J 10 bases, leaving 13 bases between the germline ends. DNA of the CDR3: TGCAGTGCTATAGACCTAGGTGTAGCTTTCTTT. It encodes CSAIDLGVAFF.

This clone came up once. This chain links TRBV9 with TRBJ2-2, with 13 bases matching TRBD2. The length of the CDR3 is 19 residues. Unmatched junction bases numbered 10, after V lost 3 bases and J lost 2 bases. Per the germline V gene, CDR1 is SGDLS and CDR2 is YYNGEE. The DNA of the CDR3 is TGTGCCAGCAGCGAGGCGACTAGCGGGAGGTTTAGCAACACCGGGGAGCTGTTTTTT. Amino acids: CASSEATSGRFSNTGELFF. Using reference TRBV9 and TRBJ2-2 for the parts outside the CDR3, the full variable domain is DSGVTQTPKHLITATGQRVTLRCSPRSGDLSVYWYQQSLDQGLQFLIQYYNGEERAKGNILERFSAQQFPDLHSELNLSSLELGDSALYFCASSEATSGRFSNTGELFFGEGSRLTVL.

V and J are TRBV10-3 and TRBJ2-5, with TRBD2 as a possible D gene (6 bases). V lost 4 bases and J 1 base, leaving 13 bases between the germline ends. The CDR3 length is 15 residues. The V gene's germline CDR1 is ENHRY and CDR2 SYGVKD. CDR3 loop: CAISVGSGFQETQYF. CDR3 nucleotide sequence: TGTGCCATCAGTGTAGGTAGCGGCTTCCAAGAGACCCAGTACTTC.

This clone appeared once. The rearrangement links TRBV6-6 to TRBJ1-1; 8 bases are a match to TRBD1. V lost 10 bases and J lost 1; bases outside the gene matches: 5. Looked up from germline, CDR1 is MNHNY and CDR2 is SVGAGI (reference sequence). The CDR3 extends over 13 amino acids. The CDR3, as DNA: TGTGCCACCTCGGACAGGGAGAACACTGAAGCTTTCTTT. Amino acids: CATSDRENTEAFF.